This T cell receptor (beta chain) was retrieved from a study of Graves' ophthalmopathy and Graves' hyperthyroidism. The study, taken as a whole, reports: In blood appeared most of the expanded thyroid clonotypes whose frequency exceeded 0.001.

The study amplified TCR beta CDR3 regions using RNA transcripts. Investigators did first-round RT-PCR with HTBI primers, then second-round multiplex PCR. In TCRdb, the multiplex PCR reads were re-called with MiXCR into one record per CDR3 protein. Of 45,000 to 60,000 distinct CDR3 sequences listed, approximately 52% were seen once; the top ten hold 4.5% to 5%. The CDR3 runs to 13 residues. V shed 7 bases and J shed 4 bases, with 11 bases lying between them. In germline, CDR1 is ENHRY, CDR2 SYGVKD. This clonotype has only a few counts. Its antigen remains unknown. This receptor was taken from an adult woman with Graves' ophthalmopathy. Sequenced input: peripheral blood. This chain joins TRBV10-3 and TRBJ2-1, with D possibly TRBD2 on 6 matching bases. CDR3 DNA: TGTGCCATCATGTCTAGCGTGTACAATGAGCAGTTCTTC. As protein: CAIMSSVYNEQFF.